Given below is one TCR beta chain in context. The data originate from a study of cytomegalovirus exposure and HLA in healthy donors. Researchers ran the PCR with 60 Vbeta and 13 Jbeta primers. Data came from immunoSEQ multiplex PCR; TCRdb stores just in-frame clones and leaves some out. The table has over 100,000 clones, roughly 70% seen once; the top ten hold roughly 10%. The receptor was isolated from a man under 40 in good health and CMV-seropositive. Sequences were obtained from PBMCs.

The CDR3: CASSYQDRGYGYTF. The CDR3 DNA sequence: TGTGCCAGCAGTTACCAGGACAGGGGCTATGGCTACACCTTC. The chain has TRBV6-5 and TRBJ1-2; 9 bases are shared with TRBD1. V shed 2 bases, J shed 4 bases, and the junction held 2 bases outside the gene matches. Germline CDR1 MNHEY, CDR2 SVGAGI. CDR3 length equals 14 residues.